These 7 T cell receptor beta chains share one sample of origin, sequenced in a study of beta chain features in type 1 diabetes. Points from the study as a whole: Type 1 diabetes patients showed a moderate but significant shortening of TCRB CDR3s in all four CD4+ subsets.

No antigens are known for them. cDNA synthesis used the whole RNA isolate, giving expressed TCRB sequences. Clones were sequenced by immunoSEQ multiplex PCR, and TCRdb holds only the in-frame ones, with some missing. The sample has about 160,000 clones; approximately 10% are singletons. Sequenced sample: central memory CD4+ T cells from blood. These receptors were taken from a woman aged 25 to 39 with type 1 diabetes.

This clone was counted between two and nine times. V gene TRBV6-1 combines with J gene TRBJ2-1, with TRBD2 identical over 8 bases. The V segment lost 5 bases and the J segment 1 base; nucleotides outside the gene matches: 4. The V gene's germline CDR1 is MNHNS and CDR2 SASEGT. The CDR3 runs to 15 residues. For the CDR3, the DNA is TGTGCCAGCAGTACCGGGAGGGGATCCTACAATGAGCAGTTCTTC. Translation gives CASSTGRGSYNEQFF.

The CDR3 loop reads CASSQRQGRGLAGGHNEQFF. The CDR3 nucleotides are TGTGCCAGCAGCCAAAGACAGGGTAGGGGACTAGCGGGAGGTCACAATGAGCAGTTCTTC. The V and J genes are TRBV4-2 and TRBJ2-1, with 15 bases lining up with TRBD2. There are 20 residues in the CDR3. Germline V gives CDR1 LGHNA, CDR2 YNFKEQ. V was clipped by 2 bases and J by 5 bases; unmatched bases: 13.

This clone has a handful of counts. The chain uses TRBV5-4 and TRBJ1-5, with D perhaps TRBD1 (6 bases). Trimming removed 2 bases from V and 2 bases from J, with 11 bases in between. Germline lookup yields CDR1 SGHNT and CDR2 YYREEE (reference sequence). The CDR3 spans 15 residues. This CDR3 reads CASSFTGHGNQPQHF. CDR3 DNA: TGTGCCAGCAGCTTTACGGGACATGGCAATCAGCCCCAGCATTTT.

This clone was seen only a few times. This may stem from a read error, because a much larger clone lies one nucleotide away. The rearrangement links TRBV7-3 to TRBJ1-1, with 7 bases aligning to TRBD1. CDR3 length: 14 amino acids. Trimming at V came to 5 bases and at J to 1 base, leaving 4 bases not matched to a gene. CDR1 and CDR2 (germline): SGHTA, FQGTGA. The CDR3 protein is CASSLTGPNTEAFF. The CDR3 DNA reads TGTGCCAGCAGCCTGACAGGGCCGAACACTGAAGCTTTCTTT. The full variable domain, completed using reference TRBV7-3 and TRBJ1-1, is GAGVSQTPSNKVTEKGKYVELRCDPISGHTALYWYRQSLGQGPEFLIYFQGTGAADDSGLPNDRFFAVRPEGSVSTLKIQRTERGDSAVYLCASSLTGPNTEAFFGQGTRLTVV.

The chain joins TRBV9 to TRBJ2-5, with TRBD1 matching over 7 bases. Germline CDR1 and CDR2: SGDLS and YYNGEE. There are 14 residues in the CDR3. V trimming: 3 bases; J trimming: 5 bases; junction bases outside the gene matches: 7. The CDR3, as DNA: TGTGCCAGCAGCGCTACCGGGACAGAGGAGACCCAGTACTTC. Translating gives CASSATGTEETQYF.

CDR3 region: CASSHGGRSTKVLEQYF. CDR3 in DNA: TGCGCCAGCAGCCACGGGGGGCGGTCTACGAAAGTCTTGGAGCAGTACTTC. The chain joins TRBV5-1 to TRBJ2-7; weak D call: TRBD2 (7 bases). The CDR3 is made up of 17 amino acids. Germline V lookup: CDR1 SGHRS, CDR2 YFSETQ. The V end lost 4 bases, the J end lost 7 bases, and 27 bases lay between the germline ends.

This clone has only a few counts. This chain uses TRBV29-1 with TRBJ1-1; D is perhaps TRBD1 (5 bases). Per germline, CDR1 SQVTM and CDR2 ANQGSEA. The CDR3 consists of 12 residues. The V end was cut by 7 bases, the J end by 4 bases, with 13 bases between. CDR3 in DNA: TGCAGCGGTGGGACTACGAGCACTGAAGCTTTCTTT. Translated: CSGGTTSTEAFF.